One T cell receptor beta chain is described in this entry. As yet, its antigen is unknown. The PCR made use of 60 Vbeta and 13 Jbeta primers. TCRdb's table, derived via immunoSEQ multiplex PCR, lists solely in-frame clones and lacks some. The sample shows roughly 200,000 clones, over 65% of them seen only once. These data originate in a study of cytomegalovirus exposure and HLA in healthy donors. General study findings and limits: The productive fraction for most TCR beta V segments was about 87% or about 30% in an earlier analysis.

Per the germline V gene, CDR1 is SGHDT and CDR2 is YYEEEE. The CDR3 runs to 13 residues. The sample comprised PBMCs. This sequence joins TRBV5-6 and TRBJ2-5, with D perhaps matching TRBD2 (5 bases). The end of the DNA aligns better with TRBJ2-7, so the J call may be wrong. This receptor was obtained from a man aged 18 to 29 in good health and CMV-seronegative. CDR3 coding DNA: TGTGCCAGCAGCCCCCGGTCGGGGTACGAGCAGTACTTC. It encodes CASSPRSGYEQYF.